The rows below give T cell receptor beta chains drawn from one sample of a study of regulatory T cells in long-lasting Graves disease. MiXCR was run by TCRdb on the multiplex PCR reads, yielding one entry per CDR3 protein. The table has over 350,000 distinct CDR3 sequences, approximately 15% seen once. These same data were also listed under a study on T cells in Graves' hyperthyroidism and ophthalmopathy.

This sample comprised peripheral blood mononuclear cells (PBMCs), obtained at new diagnosis, from a patient treated with antithyroid drugs. The receptors originated from a woman aged 45-60 years with Graves disease. Each CDR3 is given with its conserved first and last residue. D genes are given only for firm matches. Clone sizes are given selectively: once, few, many, or a class where the clone is expanded.

size	V	D	J	DNA	CDR3
NA	TRBV25-1	TRBD1	TRBJ2-7	TGTGCCAGCAGTGGACGGACAGGGACCCTTAGAACCTACGAGCAGCACTTC	CASSGRTGTLRTYEQHF
few	TRBV12-5	NA	TRBJ2-3	TGTGCTAGTAGTTATGGGGCTTCAGATACGCAGTATTTT	CASSYGASDTQYF
few	TRBV20-1	TRBD2	TRBJ2-5	TGCAGTGCTAGAGATGCACTAGCGAACTACCAAGAGACCCAGTACTTC	CSARDALANYQETQYF
NA	TRBV18	NA	TRBJ2-1	TGTGCCAGCTCACCTCTCCGGGGTGGGGCGGACAATGAGCAGTTCTTC	CASSPLRGGADNEQFF
few	TRBV4-1	TRBD1	TRBJ1-2	TGCGCCAGCAGCCGGGCACAGGGGGACTATGGCTACACCTTC	CASSRAQGDYGYTF
many	TRBV29-1	NA	TRBJ1-5	TGCAGCGTACGTATGACGGGGCCCGACCAGCCCCAGCATTTT	CSVRMTGPDQPQHF
few	TRBV30	NA	TRBJ2-5	TGTGCCTGGAAATCCGACAGACAAAAGACCCAGTACTTC	CAWKSDRQKTQYF
few	TRBV12-3/TRBV12-4	TRBD2	TRBJ2-6	TGTGCCAGCAGAACGGGAGGCGGTCGTCCTTGGGGGGCCAACGTCCTGACTTTC	CASRTGGGRPWGANVLTF
many	TRBV7-3	TRBD2	TRBJ2-3	TGTGCCAGCAGCCCGCCAGGGCGGGAGAAGTATTTT	CASSPPGREKYF
many	TRBV6-1	TRBD2	TRBJ2-7	TGTGCCAGCGGGAGACCCCCGGGACTAGCGGGATTGGGCTCCTACGAGCAGTACTTC	CASGRPPGLAGLGSYEQYF
NA	TRBV6-5	TRBD1	TRBJ2-6	TGTGCCAGCAGTTACGGTCGGGACAGGGGGCCTGGGGCCAACGTCCTGACTTTC	CASSYGRDRGPGANVLTF
few	TRBV5-4	NA	TRBJ2-4	TGTGCCAGCAGCTTGATTTTGGGTATCGCCAAAAACATTCAGTACTTC	CASSLILGIAKNIQYF
many	TRBV11-2	TRBD1	TRBJ1-2	TGTGCCAGCAGCTGGGTGGGGACAGGGGAAGGCTACACCTTC	CASSWVGTGEGYTF
many	TRBV30	NA	TRBJ2-1	TGTGCCTGGGGAAGAGGTGAGCAGTTCTTC	CAWGRGEQFF
many	TRBV5-1	NA	TRBJ1-4	TGCGCCAGCAGCTTGGGACATCGAAATGAAAAACTGTTTTTT	CASSLGHRNEKLFF
NA	TRBV4-2	TRBD2	TRBJ2-1	TGTGCCAGCAGCCCCAGGGGCGGGAGGGCCTTTGGGAATGAGCAGTTCTTC	CASSPRGGRAFGNEQFF
few	TRBV28	NA	TRBJ1-4	TGTGCCAGCAGTCCTACGAGCCTAAAACTGTTTTTT	CASSPTSLKLFF
NA	TRBV25-1	NA	TRBJ1-1	TGTGCCAGCAGGAGTCTTAGCGGGGCAACTGAAGCTTTCTTT	CASRSLSGATEAFF
many	TRBV7-9	TRBD2	TRBJ2-1	TGTGCCAGCAGCTTACTGGGACTAGGGGGTGAGCAGTTCTTC	CASSLLGLGGEQFF
few	TRBV7-9	TRBD2	TRBJ2-3	TGTGCCAGCAGCTTACTAGCGGAACCTAGCACAGATACGCAGTATTTT	CASSLLAEPSTDTQYF
few	TRBV28	NA	TRBJ2-5	TGTGCCAGCAGACGCGTCTGGAACACATACCAAGAGACCCAGTACTTC	CASRRVWNTYQETQYF
many	TRBV6-1	NA	TRBJ1-4	TGTGCCAGCTTTCAGGGACCGTTTGAAAAACTGTTTTTT	CASFQGPFEKLFF
NA	TRBV6-5	NA	TRBJ2-5	TGTGCCAGCAGTTACCTGAGGAGGGCCCAGTACTTC	CASSYLRRAQYF
many	TRBV12-3/TRBV12-4	TRBD2	TRBJ2-3	TGTGCCAGCAGGACTCATAGCGGGAGAGGAACAGATACGCAGTATTTT	CASRTHSGRGTDTQYF
NA	TRBV20-1	TRBD2	TRBJ2-1	TGCAGTGCTAGAGAGGTTAGCGGGAGGGCCGGGTTGAATGAGCAGTTCTTC	CSAREVSGRAGLNEQFF
NA	TRBV29-1	TRBD1	TRBJ2-2	TGCAGCGTTGAAGGGTGGGGACAGGGGAACACCGGGGAGCTGTTTTTT	CSVEGWGQGNTGELFF
NA	TRBV9	TRBD2	TRBJ2-2	TGTGCCAGCAGCCCCCAAGGGGGCGGGAGGGCCGCTGGGGAGCTGTTTTTT	CASSPQGGGRAAGELFF
few	TRBV18	TRBD1	TRBJ2-1	TGTGCCAGCTCACCGGGAACGGGACAGGGGGTCTCGGGCTCCTACAATGAGCAGTTCTTC	CASSPGTGQGVSGSYNEQFF
NA	TRBV19	TRBD1	TRBJ1-5	TGTGCCAGTAGCGAGGGATGGACAGGCAAGGGCAATCAGCCCCAGCATTTT	CASSEGWTGKGNQPQHF
many	TRBV11-3	NA	TRBJ2-1	TGTGCCAGCAGCTTAGGCGAAGAGCAGTTCTTC	CASSLGEEQFF
few	TRBV4-2	NA	TRBJ2-7	TGTGCCAGCAGCACCCGAGATTTACGAGAGCAGTACTTC	CASSTRDLREQYF
NA	TRBV29-1	TRBD1	TRBJ2-5	TGCAGCGTTAGAACCGGACAGGGAGAGACCCAGTACTTC	CSVRTGQGETQYF
few	TRBV3-1	NA	TRBJ2-1	TGTGCCAGCAGCCAAGCGGACGGGAGTTACAATGAGCAGTTCTTC	CASSQADGSYNEQFF
many	TRBV9	NA	TRBJ2-1	TGTGCCAGCAGCGTAGTTGGGGGGCCATACAATGAGCAGTTCTTC	CASSVVGGPYNEQFF
many	TRBV12-3/TRBV12-4	NA	TRBJ1-5	TGCGCCAGCAGCTTGGCCGGTAATCAGCCCCAGCATTTT	CASSLAGNQPQHF
many	TRBV28	TRBD2	TRBJ2-6	TGTGCCAGCAGCCAACGTACCAGCGGGAGCAGCTCTGGGGCCAACGTCCTGACTTTC	CASSQRTSGSSSGANVLTF
many	TRBV3-1	TRBD2	TRBJ2-1	TGTGCCAGCAGCCAAGGGCTAGCGGTCAATGAGCAGTTCTTC	CASSQGLAVNEQFF
many	TRBV20-1	TRBD1	TRBJ2-3	TGCAGTGCGATCGACAGGGCTAGCACAGATACGCAGTATTTT	CSAIDRASTDTQYF
many	TRBV11-2	TRBD1	TRBJ2-7	TGTGCCAGCCGCGACAGGGGAGCCTACGAGCAGTACTTC	CASRDRGAYEQYF
many	TRBV6-1	TRBD2	TRBJ2-2	TGTGCCAGCGAGGAGCGGGGGGGGACCGGGGAGCTGTTTTTT	CASEERGGTGELFF
few	TRBV24-1	TRBD1	TRBJ2-5	TGTGCCACCAGTGATGGGGACAGTAGGGAGACCCAGTACTTC	CATSDGDSRETQYF
NA	TRBV7-9	NA	TRBJ1-6	TGTGCCAGCAGCTTAGGTGGTGGAAACAATTCACCCCTCCACTTT	CASSLGGGNNSPLHF
many	TRBV5-1	TRBD1	TRBJ2-7	TGCGCCAGCAGCCGGACAGGGGAAGGCTACGAGCAGTACTTC	CASSRTGEGYEQYF
many	TRBV27	TRBD2	TRBJ2-3	TGTGCCAGCAGTTACGGACTAGCTACAGATACGCAGTATTTT	CASSYGLATDTQYF
many	TRBV13	NA	TRBJ2-1	TGTGCCAGCAGCGACGGCGGGGTCTACAATGAGCAGTTCTTC	CASSDGGVYNEQFF
many	TRBV20-1	NA	TRBJ2-5	TGCAGTGCTAGAGGTAATAGCGGACTCCAAGAGACCCAGTACTTC	CSARGNSGLQETQYF
many	TRBV5-1	TRBD1	TRBJ2-5	TGCGCCAGCAGCCTAGGGGGACAGGGGCCCTCCCGGAGAGAGACCCAGTACTTC	CASSLGGQGPSRRETQYF
few	TRBV11-1	TRBD2	TRBJ2-7	TGTGCCAGCAGTTCCGGGACTAGCGGGAGTAGCTACGAGCAGTACTTC	CASSSGTSGSSYEQYF
many	TRBV20-1	NA	TRBJ2-5	TGCAGTGCTAGTGGGGGGCCTTTTGAGACCCAGTACTTC	CSASGGPFETQYF
many	TRBV29-1	TRBD1	TRBJ2-1	TGCAGCGTTGAGAAACAGGGGGCCTACAATGAGCAGTTCTTC	CSVEKQGAYNEQFF
many	TRBV7-9	NA	TRBJ1-6	TGTGCCAGCAGCTTGGAGGGGAATTCACCCCTCCACTTT	CASSLEGNSPLHF
NA	TRBV20-1	TRBD2	TRBJ2-5	TGCAGTGCTATAGGACTAGCGGGAGATCAAGAGACCCAGTACTTC	CSAIGLAGDQETQYF
few	TRBV30	TRBD2	TRBJ2-1	TGTGCCTGGACCCTTACTAGCGGGAGGTGGGGTGAGCAGTTCTTC	CAWTLTSGRWGEQFF
many	TRBV12-3/TRBV12-4	NA	TRBJ1-2	TGTGCCAGCAGTCCCCCCCAGGGTCGTTATGGCTACACCTTC	CASSPPQGRYGYTF
many	TRBV28	NA	TRBJ1-3	TGTGCCAGCAGTTTACCAAGCTCTGGAAACACCATATATTTT	CASSLPSSGNTIYF
many	TRBV11-2	TRBD2	TRBJ2-7	TGTGCCAGCAGCTTAGAGCGGGAGGTCGCGTACGAGCAGTACTTC	CASSLEREVAYEQYF
NA	TRBV7-2	NA	TRBJ1-2	TGTGCCAGCAGCTTTGGACCAGGTGGAGGCTATGGCTACACCTTC	CASSFGPGGGYGYTF
few	TRBV14	NA	TRBJ2-1	TGTGCCAGCAGCCCTGGGAACTACAATGAGCAGTTCTTC	CASSPGNYNEQFF
many	TRBV27	TRBD2	TRBJ2-1	TGTGCCAGCAGTTTCGCCCGGGGACTAGCGGCCTACAATGAGCAGTTCTTC	CASSFARGLAAYNEQFF